A single sample gave rise to the 8 T cell receptor beta chains below, sequenced in a study of blood T cell repertoires in COVID-19. Libraries were prepared by immunoSEQ multiplex PCR; TCRdb keeps only in-frame clonotypes and omits some of them. Of fewer than 250,000 clones in the sample, 85% to 90% were seen once. What was sequenced was peripheral blood. The source of these receptors is a man aged 50 to 60 with acute or convalescent COVID-19.

The J gene is TRBJ1-2, the V gene TRBV30; maybe TRBD1 (6 bases). Germline CDR1 is GTSNPN and CDR2 is SVGIG (reference sequence). Between the trimmed V and J ends, which lost 7 bases and 2 bases, there was a span of 11 bases. The CDR3 has 12 residues. Here the CDR3 DNA reads TGTGCCTCCAGAGGGGGAAACTATGGCTACACCTTC. This translates into CASRGGNYGYTF.

DNA of the CDR3: TGCGCCAGCAGTGCCGGGACAGGGGCCAACGAAATGAACACTGAAGCTTTCTTT. The encoded protein is CASSAGTGANEMNTEAFF. The V and J genes are TRBV10-1 and TRBJ1-1; 10 bases map to TRBD1. Germline lookup yields CDR1 WNHNN and CDR2 SYGVQD (reference sequence). The trim removed 4 bases at V and 0 bases at J, leaving 11 bases unmatched. This CDR3 contains 18 residues.

The gene calls are TRBV4-1 and TRBJ1-1, with D perhaps matching TRBD1 (5 bases). V shed 0 bases and J shed 5 bases, with 16 bases lying between them. The CDR3 spans 16 residues. The germline gives CDR1 MGHRA, CDR2 YSYEKL. Here the CDR3 reads CASSQEPGRARTEAFF. CDR3 bases: TGCGCCAGCAGCCAAGAACCGGGCAGGGCGAGGACTGAAGCTTTCTTT.

V is TRBV19 and J is TRBJ1-5; D call uncertain. The CDR3 is 16 amino acids. Trimming cost V 5 bases and J 0 bases, with 14 bases left between them. The germline gives CDR1 LNHDA, CDR2 SQIVND (reference sequence). As DNA, the CDR3 is TGTGCCAGTAGTCCTCTTTCTCCTTATAGCAATCAGCCCCAGCATTTT. Protein: CASSPLSPYSNQPQHF.

The V and J genes are TRBV19 and TRBJ1-2, with no clear D. CDR3 length equals 15 residues. Looked up from germline, CDR1 is LNHDA and CDR2 is SQIVND (reference sequence). V shed 5 bases and J shed 0 bases, with 13 bases lying between them. The CDR3 DNA follows: TGTGCCAGTAGTTCCCCCCGGGAGACTAACTATGGCTACACCTTC. It yields the protein CASSSPRETNYGYTF. The full variable domain, rest sourced from reference TRBV19 and TRBJ1-2, is DGGITQSPKYLFRKEGQNVTLSCEQNLNHDAMYWYRQDPGQGLRLIYYSQIVNDFQKGDIAEGYSVSREKKESFPLTVTSAQKNPTAFYLCASSSPRETNYGYTFGSGTRLTVV.

CDR3 in amino acids: CASSFTGLYTIYF. The CDR3 coding sequence is TGTGCCAGCAGCTTTACAGGGCTCTACACCATATATTTT. The chain combines TRBV5-6 with TRBJ1-3; maybe TRBD1 (6 bases). Trimming left V 2 bases short and J 8 bases short, with 11 bases between. CDR1 SGHDT and CDR2 YYEEEE come from the germline V gene. This CDR3 spans 13 amino acids.

The chain couples TRBV15 to TRBJ2-2, with D possibly matching TRBD1 (7 bases). This CDR3 spans 13 amino acids. V was clipped by 6 bases and J by 5 bases, with 10 bases between them. Germline assignment: CDR1 LNHNV and CDR2 YYDKDF (reference sequence). Here the CDR3 reads CATRTGRTGELFF. In DNA, the CDR3 is TGTGCCACCAGGACAGGGAGGACCGGGGAGCTGTTTTTT.

This clone was counted once. The chain links TRBV2 to TRBJ2-3; 9 positions match TRBD1. Germline CDR1 is SNHLY and CDR2 is FYNNEI. The CDR3 covers 17 residues. V shed 5 bases, J shed 2 bases, and the junction held 11 bases outside the gene matches. CDR3 residues: CASSKQGQGINTDTQYF. CDR3 coding DNA: TGTGCCAGCAGTAAACAAGGACAGGGGATTAACACAGATACGCAGTATTTT.